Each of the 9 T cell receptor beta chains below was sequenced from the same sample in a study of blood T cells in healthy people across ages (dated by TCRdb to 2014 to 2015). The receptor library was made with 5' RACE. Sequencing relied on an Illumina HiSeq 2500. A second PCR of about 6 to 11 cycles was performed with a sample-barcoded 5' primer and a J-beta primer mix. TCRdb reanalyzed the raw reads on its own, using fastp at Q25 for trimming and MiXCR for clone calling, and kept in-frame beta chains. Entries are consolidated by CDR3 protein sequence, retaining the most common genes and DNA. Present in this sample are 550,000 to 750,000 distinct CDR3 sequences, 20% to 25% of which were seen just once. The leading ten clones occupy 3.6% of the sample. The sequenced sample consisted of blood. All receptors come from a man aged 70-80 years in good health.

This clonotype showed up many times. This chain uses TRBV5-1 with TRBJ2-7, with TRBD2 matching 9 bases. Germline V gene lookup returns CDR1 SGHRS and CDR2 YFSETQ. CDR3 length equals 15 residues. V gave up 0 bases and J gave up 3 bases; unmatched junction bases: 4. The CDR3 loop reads CASSLGTSVGYEQYF. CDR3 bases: TGCGCCAGCAGCTTGGGGACTAGCGTTGGCTACGAGCAGTACTTC.

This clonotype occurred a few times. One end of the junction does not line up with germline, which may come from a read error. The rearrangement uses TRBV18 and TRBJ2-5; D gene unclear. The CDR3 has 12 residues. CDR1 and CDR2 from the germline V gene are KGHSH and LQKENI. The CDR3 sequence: CASSSPQGTQYF. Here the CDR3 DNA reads TGTGCCAGCTCATCACCTCAAGGGACCCAGTACTTC.

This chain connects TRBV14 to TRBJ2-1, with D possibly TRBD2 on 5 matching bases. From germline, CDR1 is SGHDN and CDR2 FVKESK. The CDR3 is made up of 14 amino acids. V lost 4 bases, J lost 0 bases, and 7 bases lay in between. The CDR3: CASSRTGSYNEQFF. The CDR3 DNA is TGTGCCAGCAGCCGGACTGGCTCCTACAATGAGCAGTTCTTC.

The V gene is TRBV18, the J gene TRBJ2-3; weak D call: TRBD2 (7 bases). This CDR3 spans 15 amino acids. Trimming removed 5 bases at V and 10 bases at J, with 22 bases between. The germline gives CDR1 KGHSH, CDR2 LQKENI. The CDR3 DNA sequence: TGTGCCAGCTCATCACAGGGCCCAGGGACTAACGCGCAGTATTTT. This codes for CASSSQGPGTNAQYF.

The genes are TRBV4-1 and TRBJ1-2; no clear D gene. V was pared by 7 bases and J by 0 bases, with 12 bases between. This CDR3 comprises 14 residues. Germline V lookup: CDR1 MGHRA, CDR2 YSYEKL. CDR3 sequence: CASTRPGANYGYTF. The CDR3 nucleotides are TGCGCCAGCACCAGACCGGGAGCTAACTATGGCTACACCTTC.

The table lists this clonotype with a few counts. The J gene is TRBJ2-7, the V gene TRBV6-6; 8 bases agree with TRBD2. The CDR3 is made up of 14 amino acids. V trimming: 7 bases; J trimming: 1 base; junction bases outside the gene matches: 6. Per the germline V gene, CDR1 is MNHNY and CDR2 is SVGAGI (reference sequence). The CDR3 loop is CASKGGLGSYEQYF. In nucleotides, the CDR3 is TGTGCCAGCAAAGGGGGACTAGGGTCCTACGAGCAGTACTTC.

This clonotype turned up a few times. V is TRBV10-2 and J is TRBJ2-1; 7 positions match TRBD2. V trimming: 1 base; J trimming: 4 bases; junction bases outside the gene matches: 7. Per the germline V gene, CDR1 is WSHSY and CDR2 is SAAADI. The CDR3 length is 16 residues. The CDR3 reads CASSEWLAENYNEQFF. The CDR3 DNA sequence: TGCGCCAGCAGTGAGTGGCTAGCGGAAAATTACAATGAGCAGTTCTTC.

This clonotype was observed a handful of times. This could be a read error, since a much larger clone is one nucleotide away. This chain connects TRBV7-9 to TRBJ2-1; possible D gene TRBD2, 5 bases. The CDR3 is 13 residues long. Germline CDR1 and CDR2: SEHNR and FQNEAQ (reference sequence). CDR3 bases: TGTGCCAGCAGCTTGTCCGGGGTCAATGAGCGGTTCTTC. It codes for CASSLSGVNERFF.

CDR3 sequence (DNA): TGTGCCAGCAGCGACTCCGGGAACCAAGAGACCCAGTACTTC. Its translation is CASSDSGNQETQYF. The chain uses TRBV7-2 and TRBJ2-5, with D tentatively TRBD2 (5 bases). Germline V lookup: CDR1 SGHTA, CDR2 FQGNSA. This CDR3 region has 14 residues. Trimming took off 5 bases at V and 0 bases at J, with 10 bases between the two ends.